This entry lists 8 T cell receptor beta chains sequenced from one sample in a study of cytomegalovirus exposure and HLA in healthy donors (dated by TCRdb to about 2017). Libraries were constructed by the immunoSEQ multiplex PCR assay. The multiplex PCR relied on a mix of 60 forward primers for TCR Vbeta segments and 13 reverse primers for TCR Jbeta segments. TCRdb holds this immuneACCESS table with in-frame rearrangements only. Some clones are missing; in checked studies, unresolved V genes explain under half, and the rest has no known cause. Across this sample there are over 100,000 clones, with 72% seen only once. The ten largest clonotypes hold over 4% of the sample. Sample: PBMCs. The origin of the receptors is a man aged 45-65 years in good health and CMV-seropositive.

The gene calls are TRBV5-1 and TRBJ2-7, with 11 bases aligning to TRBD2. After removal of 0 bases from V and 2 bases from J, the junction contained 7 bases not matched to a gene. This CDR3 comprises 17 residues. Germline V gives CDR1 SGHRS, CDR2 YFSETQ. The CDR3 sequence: CASSLGALAGGTYEQYF. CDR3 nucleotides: TGCGCCAGCAGCTTGGGGGCCCTAGCGGGAGGCACCTACGAGCAGTACTTC.

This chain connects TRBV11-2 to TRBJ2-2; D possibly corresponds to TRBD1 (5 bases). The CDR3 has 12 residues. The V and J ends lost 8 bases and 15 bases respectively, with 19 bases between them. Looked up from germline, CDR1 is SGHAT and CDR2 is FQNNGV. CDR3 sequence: CASRRTSRELFF. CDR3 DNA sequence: TGTGCCAGCCGTCGGACATCTCGAGAGTTGTTTTTT.

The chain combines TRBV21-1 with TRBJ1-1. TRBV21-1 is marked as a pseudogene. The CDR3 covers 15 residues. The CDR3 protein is CASSKVSVMNTEAFF. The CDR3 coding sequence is TGTGCCAGCAGCAAAGTGTCGGTGATGAACACTGAAGCTTTCTTT.

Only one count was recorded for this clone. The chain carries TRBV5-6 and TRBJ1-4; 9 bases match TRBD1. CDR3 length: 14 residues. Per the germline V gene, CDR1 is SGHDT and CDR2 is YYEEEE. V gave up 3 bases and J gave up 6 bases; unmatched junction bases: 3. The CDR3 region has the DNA TGTGCCAGCAGCTCTACAGGGGGCGATGAAAAACTGTTTTTT. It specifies CASSSTGGDEKLFF.

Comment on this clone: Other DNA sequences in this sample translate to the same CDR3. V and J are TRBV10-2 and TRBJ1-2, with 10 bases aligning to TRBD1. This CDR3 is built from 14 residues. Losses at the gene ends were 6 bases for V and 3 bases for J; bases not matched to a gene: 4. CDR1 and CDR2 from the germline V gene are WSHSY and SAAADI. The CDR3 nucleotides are TGCGCCAGCAGGACAGGGGGCTCAGACTATGGCTACACCTTC. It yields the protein CASRTGGSDYGYTF.

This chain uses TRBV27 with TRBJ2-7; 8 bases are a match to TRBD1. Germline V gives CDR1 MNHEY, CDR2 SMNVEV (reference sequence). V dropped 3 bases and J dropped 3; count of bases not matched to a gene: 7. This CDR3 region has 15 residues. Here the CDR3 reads CASSLSTGGSYEQYF. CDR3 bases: TGTGCCAGCAGTTTGTCTACAGGGGGGAGCTACGAGCAGTACTTC.

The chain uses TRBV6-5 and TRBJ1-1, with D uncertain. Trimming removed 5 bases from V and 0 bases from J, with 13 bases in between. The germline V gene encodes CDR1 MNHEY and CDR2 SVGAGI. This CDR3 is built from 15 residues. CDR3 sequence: CASSPWRAMNTEAFF. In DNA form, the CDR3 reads TGTGCCAGCAGTCCTTGGAGAGCGATGAACACTGAAGCTTTCTTT.

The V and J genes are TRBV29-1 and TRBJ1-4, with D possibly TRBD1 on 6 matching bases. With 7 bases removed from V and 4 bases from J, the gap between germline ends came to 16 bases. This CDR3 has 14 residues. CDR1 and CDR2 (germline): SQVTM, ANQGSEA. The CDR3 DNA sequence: TGCAGCGCCCAGAGGGGGATAGGTAATGAAAAACTGTTTTTT. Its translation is CSAQRGIGNEKLFF.